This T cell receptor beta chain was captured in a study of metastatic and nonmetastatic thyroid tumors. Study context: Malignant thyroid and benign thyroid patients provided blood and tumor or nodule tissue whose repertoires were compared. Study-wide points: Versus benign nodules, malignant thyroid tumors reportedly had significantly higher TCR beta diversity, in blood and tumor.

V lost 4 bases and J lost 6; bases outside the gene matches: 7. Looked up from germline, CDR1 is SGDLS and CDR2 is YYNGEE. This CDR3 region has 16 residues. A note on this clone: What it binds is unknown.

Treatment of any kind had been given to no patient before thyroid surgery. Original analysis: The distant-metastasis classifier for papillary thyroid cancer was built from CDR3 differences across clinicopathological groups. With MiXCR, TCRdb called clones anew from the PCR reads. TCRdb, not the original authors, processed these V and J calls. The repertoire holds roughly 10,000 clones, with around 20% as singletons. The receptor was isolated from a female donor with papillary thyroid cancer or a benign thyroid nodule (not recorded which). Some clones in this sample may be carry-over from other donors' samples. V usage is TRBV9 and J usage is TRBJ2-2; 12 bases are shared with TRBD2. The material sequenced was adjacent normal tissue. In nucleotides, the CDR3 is TGTGCCAGCAGCCTAGGGACTAGCGGGTCCTCCGGGGAGCTGTTTTTT. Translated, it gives CASSLGTSGSSGELFF.